Following are 2 T cell receptor beta chains from one sample sequenced in a study of metastatic and nonmetastatic thyroid tumors. Via MiXCR, TCRdb re-called the PCR reads. The table records about 20,000 clones, 20% to 25% of them present only once. All patients were treatment-naive before thyroid surgery. The source material was tumor tissue. The source of these receptors is a female donor with papillary thyroid cancer or a benign thyroid nodule (not recorded which). Some clones in this sample may be carry-over from other donors' samples.

Points on this clone: The junction differs from germline at one of its ends, possibly a read error. The V gene is TRBV5-8, the J gene TRBJ2-7, with 9 bases identical to TRBD1. This CDR3 has 16 amino acids. The V gene's germline CDR1 is SGHTS and CDR2 YDEGEE. The CDR3: CASILLTDRGAYEQYF. The CDR3 nucleotides read TGTGCCAGCATCTTGTTAACGGACAGGGGTGCGTACGAGCAGTACTTC.

This clone was picked up many times. This chain uses TRBV19 with TRBJ1-5; D is perhaps TRBD1 (6 bases). The CDR3 length is 17 residues. Germline V gene data show CDR1 as LNHDA and CDR2 as SQIVND (reference sequence). V lost 6 bases and J 6 bases, leaving 24 bases between the germline ends. The DNA for the CDR3 is TGTGCCAGTAGCCCAAGAAAATCATACAGGGAGGGTCAGCCCCAGCATTTT. It specifies CASSPRKSYREGQPQHF.